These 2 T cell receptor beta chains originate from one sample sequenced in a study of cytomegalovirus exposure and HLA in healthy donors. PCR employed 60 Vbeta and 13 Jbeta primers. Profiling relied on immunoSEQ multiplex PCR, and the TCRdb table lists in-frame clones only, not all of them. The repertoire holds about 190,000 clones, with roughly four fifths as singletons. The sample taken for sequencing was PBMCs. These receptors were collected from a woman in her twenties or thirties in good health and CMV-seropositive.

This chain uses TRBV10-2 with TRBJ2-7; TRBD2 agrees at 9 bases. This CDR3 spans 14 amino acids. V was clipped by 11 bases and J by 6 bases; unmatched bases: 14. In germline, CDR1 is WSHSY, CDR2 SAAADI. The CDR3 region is CAGGGGQIKGEQYF. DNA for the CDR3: TGCGCCGGCGGGGGGGGTCAAATAAAGGGCGAGCAGTACTTC.

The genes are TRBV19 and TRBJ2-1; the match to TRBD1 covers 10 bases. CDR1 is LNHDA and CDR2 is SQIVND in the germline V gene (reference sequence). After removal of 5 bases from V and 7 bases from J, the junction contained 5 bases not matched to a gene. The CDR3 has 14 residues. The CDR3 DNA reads TGTGCCAGTAGTTCCCGGGACAGGGGAAATGAGCAGTTCTTC. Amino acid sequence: CASSSRDRGNEQFF.